A selection of T cell receptor beta chains follows, all from one sample in a study of T cells in Graves' hyperthyroidism and ophthalmopathy. TCRdb reprocessed the multiplex PCR reads with MiXCR, giving one entry per CDR3 protein. This sample has fewer than 650,000 distinct CDR3 sequences, with roughly 14% found just once. The sample consisted of blood. The origin of the receptors is a woman in her forties with Graves' ophthalmopathy. Both conserved end residues are trimmed from each CDR3.

cdr3_length: 12
v_call: TRBV11-2
j_call: TRBJ1-1
cdr3_aa: ASSLMTGRTEAF

cdr3_length: 13
v_call: TRBV5-1
j_call: TRBJ1-5
cdr3_aa: ASSPGTDLNQPQH

cdr3_length: 11
v_call: TRBV19
j_call: TRBJ1-1
cdr3_aa: ASARDYNTEAF

cdr3_length: 13
v_call: TRBV28
j_call: TRBJ2-7
cdr3_aa: ASSFLGPPPYEQY

cdr3_length: 17
v_call: TRBV28
j_call: TRBJ2-2
cdr3_aa: ASSFLHMGLAGNTGELF

cdr3_length: 12
v_call: TRBV6-2/TRBV6-3
j_call: TRBJ1-5
cdr3_aa: ASSYEWGGQPQH

cdr3_length: 11
v_call: TRBV29-1
j_call: TRBJ2-7
cdr3_aa: SVPGDGFYEQY

cdr3_length: 13
v_call: TRBV6-1
j_call: TRBJ1-1
cdr3_aa: ASQDSYPKNTEAF

cdr3_length: 14
v_call: TRBV18
j_call: TRBJ2-7
cdr3_aa: ASSPYLAGGAYEQY

cdr3_length: 12
v_call: TRBV6-1
j_call: TRBJ2-7
cdr3_aa: ASSDERGINEQY

cdr3_length: 12
v_call: TRBV6-1
j_call: TRBJ1-2
cdr3_aa: ASSGVGTGYGYT

cdr3_length: 13
v_call: TRBV16
j_call: TRBJ1-2
cdr3_aa: ASSQWKGSSYGYT

cdr3_length: 10
v_call: TRBV14
j_call: TRBJ2-7
cdr3_aa: ASSHGGYEQY

cdr3_length: 11
v_call: TRBV5-1
j_call: TRBJ1-1
cdr3_aa: ASRDTSNTEAF

cdr3_length: 13
v_call: TRBV4-1
j_call: TRBJ1-2
cdr3_aa: ASSPDNPINYGYT

cdr3_length: 15
v_call: TRBV6-1
j_call: TRBJ2-6
cdr3_aa: ASSEGAMGSGANVLT

cdr3_length: 13
v_call: TRBV5-1
j_call: TRBJ1-1
cdr3_aa: ASSLVQGGHTEAF

cdr3_length: 14
v_call: TRBV20-1
j_call: TRBJ2-2
cdr3_aa: SASKDSPRSTGELF

cdr3_length: 14
v_call: TRBV29-1
j_call: TRBJ2-2
cdr3_aa: SALSFAGGITGELF

cdr3_length: 12
v_call: TRBV12-3/TRBV12-4
j_call: TRBJ1-3
cdr3_aa: ASRRGSSGNTIY

cdr3_length: 13
v_call: TRBV7-3
j_call: TRBJ2-5
cdr3_aa: ASSLDGVEGETQY

cdr3_length: 12
v_call: TRBV20-1
j_call: TRBJ1-2
cdr3_aa: SARRQGFSYGYT